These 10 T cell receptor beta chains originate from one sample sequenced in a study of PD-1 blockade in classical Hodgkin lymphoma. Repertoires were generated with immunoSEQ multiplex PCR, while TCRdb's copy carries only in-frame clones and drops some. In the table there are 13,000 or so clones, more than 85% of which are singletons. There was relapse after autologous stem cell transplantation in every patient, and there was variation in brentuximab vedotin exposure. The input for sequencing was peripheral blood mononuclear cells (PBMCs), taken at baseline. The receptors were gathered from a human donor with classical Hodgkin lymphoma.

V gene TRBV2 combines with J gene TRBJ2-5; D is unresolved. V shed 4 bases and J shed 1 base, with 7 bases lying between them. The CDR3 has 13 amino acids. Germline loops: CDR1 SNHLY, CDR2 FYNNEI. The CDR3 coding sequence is TGTGCCAGCAGTGGCGGCAGCCAAGAGACCCAGTACTTC. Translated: CASSGGSQETQYF.

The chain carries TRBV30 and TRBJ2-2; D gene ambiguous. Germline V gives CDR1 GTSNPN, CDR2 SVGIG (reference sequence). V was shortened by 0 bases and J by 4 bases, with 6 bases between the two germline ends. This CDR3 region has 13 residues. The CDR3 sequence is CAWSVERTGELFF. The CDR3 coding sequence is TGTGCCTGGAGTGTAGAACGCACCGGGGAGCTGTTTTTT.

CDR3 amino acids: CASSSGQGIEKLFF. CDR3 DNA: TGTGCCAGCAGTTCGGGACAGGGGATTGAAAAACTGTTTTTT. V gene TRBV6-6 combines with J gene TRBJ1-4; 10 bases align to TRBD1. J lost 7 bases, V lost 4 bases, and 3 bases had no gene match. The CDR3 is made up of 14 amino acids. CDR1 and CDR2 from the germline V gene are MNHNY and SVGAGI (reference sequence).

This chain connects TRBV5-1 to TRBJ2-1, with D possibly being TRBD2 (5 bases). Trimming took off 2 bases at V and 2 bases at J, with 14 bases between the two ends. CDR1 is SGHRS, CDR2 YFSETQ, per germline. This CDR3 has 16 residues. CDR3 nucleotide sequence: TGCGCCAGCAGCTTCGGGGATTGGGCGCCCTACAATGAGCAGTTCTTC. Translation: CASSFGDWAPYNEQFF.

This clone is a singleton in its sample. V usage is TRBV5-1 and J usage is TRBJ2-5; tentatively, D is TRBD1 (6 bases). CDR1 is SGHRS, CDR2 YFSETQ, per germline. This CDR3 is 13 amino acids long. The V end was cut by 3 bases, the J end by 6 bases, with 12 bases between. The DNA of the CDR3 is TGCGCCAGCAGCTACGACAGGATCAAGACCCAGTACTTC. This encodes CASSYDRIKTQYF.

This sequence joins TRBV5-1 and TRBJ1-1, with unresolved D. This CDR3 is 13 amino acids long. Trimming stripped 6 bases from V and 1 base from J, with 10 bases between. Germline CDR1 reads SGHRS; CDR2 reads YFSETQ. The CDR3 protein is CASTNNQNTEAFF. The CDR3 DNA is TGCGCCAGCACCAACAATCAGAACACTGAAGCTTTCTTT.

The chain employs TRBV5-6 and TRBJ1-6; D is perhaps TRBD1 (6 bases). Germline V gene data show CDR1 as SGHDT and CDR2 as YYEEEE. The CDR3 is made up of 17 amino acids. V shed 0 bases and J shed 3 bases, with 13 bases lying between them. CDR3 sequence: CASSLAGIGGYNSPLHF. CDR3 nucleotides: TGTGCCAGCAGCTTGGCCGGTATAGGGGGCTATAATTCACCCCTCCACTTT. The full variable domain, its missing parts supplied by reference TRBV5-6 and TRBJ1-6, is DAGVTQSPTHLIKTRGQQVTLRCSPKSGHDTVSWYQQALGQGPQFIFQYYEEEERQRGNFPDRFSGHQFPNYSSELNVNALLLGDSALYLCASSLAGIGGYNSPLHFGNGTRLTVT.

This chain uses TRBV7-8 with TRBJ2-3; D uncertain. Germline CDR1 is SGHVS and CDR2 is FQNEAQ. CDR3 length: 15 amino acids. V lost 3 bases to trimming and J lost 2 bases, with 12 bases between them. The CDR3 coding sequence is TGTGCCAGCAGCTTGGGCCAACTTATCACAGATACGCAGTATTTT. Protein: CASSLGQLITDTQYF.

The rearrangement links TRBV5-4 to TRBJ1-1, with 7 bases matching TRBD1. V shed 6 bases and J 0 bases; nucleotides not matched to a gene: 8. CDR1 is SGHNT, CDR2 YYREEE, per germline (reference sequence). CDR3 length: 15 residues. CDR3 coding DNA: TGTGCCAGCATCCCGCCTCAGGGGGTGAACACTGAAGCTTTCTTT. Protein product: CASIPPQGVNTEAFF.

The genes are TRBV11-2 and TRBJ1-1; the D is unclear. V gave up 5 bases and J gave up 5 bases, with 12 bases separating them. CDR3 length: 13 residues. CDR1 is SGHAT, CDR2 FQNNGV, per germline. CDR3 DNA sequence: TGTGCCAGCAGCCAAGAGGCCGGGACTGAAGCTTTCTTT. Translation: CASSQEAGTEAFF.